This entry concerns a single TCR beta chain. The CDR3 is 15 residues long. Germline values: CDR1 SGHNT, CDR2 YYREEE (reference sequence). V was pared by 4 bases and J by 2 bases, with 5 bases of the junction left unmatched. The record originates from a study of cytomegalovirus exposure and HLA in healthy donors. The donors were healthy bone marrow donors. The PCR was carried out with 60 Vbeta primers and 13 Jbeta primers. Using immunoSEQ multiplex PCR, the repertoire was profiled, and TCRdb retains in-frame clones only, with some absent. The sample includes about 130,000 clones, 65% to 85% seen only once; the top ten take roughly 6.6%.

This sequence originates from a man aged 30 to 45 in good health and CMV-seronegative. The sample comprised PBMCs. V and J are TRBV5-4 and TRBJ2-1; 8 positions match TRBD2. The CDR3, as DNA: TGTGCCAGCAGCCTGGGAGCGGGAGCCTACAATGAGCAGTTCTTC. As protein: CASSLGAGAYNEQFF.